This section outlines one T cell receptor (beta chain) sequence together with its context. Its antigen is not yet known. No much larger clonotype is one base removed from it; base qualities were not supplied. These data belong to a study of cytomegalovirus exposure and HLA in healthy donors (dated by TCRdb to the late 2010s). The study in broad terms: In an earlier analysis of 450 to 750 of the donors, 276 Gb of sequence data and 90 million to 120 million unique TCR beta sequences from 150 million to 200 million T cells were reported. Around 320 gigabases of sequencing data and around 87 million unique TCR sequences were included in an early release covering about 700 HLA-typed donors. Among the roughly 400 genotyped donors, roughly 80% belonged to the genetic ancestry cluster associated with self-reported Caucasian donors. The aim of the study was to test whether cataloging public T cell receptors could identify signatures of past pathogen exposure. Using immunosequencing, the study profiled T cell repertoires from some 670 subjects and related those repertoires to cytomegalovirus serostatus. Along with the approximately 650-subject first cohort, a separate validation cohort of around 120 different subjects was used. The study combined high-throughput TCR immunosequencing, statistical association of individual TCRs with disease status, and machine learning to predict cytomegalovirus infection status. In a later analysis, previously published TCR beta repertoires from about 640 donors were re-analyzed and high-resolution HLA genotyping was added so that TCR occurrence patterns could be studied. Rather than using new phenotypic data, the later analysis identified candidate immune exposures from TCR beta sequences and from how often those sequences occurred across donors. To decide whether each TCR beta V gene segment behaved as functional or pseudogenic, an earlier analysis of some 570 of the donors relied on high-throughput TCR beta sequencing. Alongside the repertoire data, information on donor age, sex, ethnicity and CMV serostatus was compiled. A later genetic analysis took genome-wide SNP genotypes for about three fifths of the 666 donors and used that subset as a discovery cohort. Every discovery cohort repertoire had been produced on one sequencing platform. HLA typing included class I and class II loci at four-digit resolution. The number of donors typed differed by locus, with roughly 620-640 for A, B, C, DRB1 and DQB1, roughly 520 for DQA1, 600 to 610 for DPA1, and around 450 for DPB1. Several DR-DQ haplotypes were handled as single units for association and clustering because linkage in the cohort was strong. Across 398 genotyped donors of the cohort, an average of about 200,000 unique TCR beta nucleotide sequences per donor were sequenced, and 15% to 20% of those sequences were non-productive. The paper's findings and limits, for the study overall: HLA typing was unavailable for some donors at each locus, so association tests used only the typed subset. A later analysis found that HLA-associated TCR beta chains were more clonally expanded and had lower generation probabilities than equally common non-associated chains. The authors suggested that the approach could potentially be generalized to other disease states and immunological phenotypes. In vitro tests confirmed that a few of the cytomegalovirus-associated TCR beta chains recognize cytomegalovirus antigens. A total of 150 or so TCR beta chains were listed by the study as associated with cytomegalovirus. A later analysis found that TCR association rates varied across HLA loci, with DRB1 alleles showing the most associated TCRs and HLA-C alleles the fewest. In a later analysis, most CMV-associated TCR beta chains were found to appear HLA-restricted, with HLA associations seemingly driven largely by CMV exposure. Across donors, most TCR sequences were observed very rarely, whereas some public TCRs were present in many individuals. A later analysis reported that several top co-occurrence clusters appeared linked to parvovirus B19, influenza, CMV and Epstein-Barr virus. The classifier was reported to diagnose cytomegalovirus status with high specificity and sensitivity in both the original and validation cohorts. An association between a missense DCLRE1C variant and V-gene and J-gene trimming of TCR beta chains was found in a later genetic analysis and replicated in an independent cohort. In a later genetic analysis, fewer N-insertions in productive TCRs were reported among donors in an Asian-associated ancestry cluster than the roughly 640-donor mean. Immune exposure information for the cohort was limited to CMV serostatus. When HLA alleles, especially DR and DQ, strongly co-occurred, attributing TCR associations to individual alleles was difficult. Some IMGT-functional V segments, including TRBV6-2 and TRBV6-3, could not be distinguished by the 87-base-pair reads and were therefore excluded. Seventeen rarely observed V segments, including chromosome 9 orphons, were excluded from the earlier analysis of about 600 of the donors because counts were too low. A further reported finding was that TCR beta sequences accurately predicted the HLA-A and HLA-B alleles for most subjects in the first cohort. This cohort had only TCR beta chains sequenced, and the lack of alpha or paired-chain data limited which features could be detected. Correlated functional status among segregating V segments might be attributable to linkage disequilibrium, but an unknown experimental factor could not be ruled out. The presence/absence analyses assumed that sequencing depth was roughly uniform across donors, and that assumption may not be true. In a later analysis, about 17,000 TCR beta sequences were associated with specific HLA alleles at a false discovery rate of 0.05. An earlier analysis of approximately 500 of the donors showed that most TCR beta V segments appeared in productive rearrangements either about 90% or about 30% of the time, which broadly matched IMGT annotations. A cluster of highly shared sequence variants was judged likely to represent a technical artifact of the sequencing pipeline.

The library came from the immunoSEQ multiplex PCR assay. A mixture of 60 forward primers for TCR Vbeta segments and 13 reverse primers for TCR Jbeta segments was used in the multiplex PCR. The CDR3 region of rearranged TCR beta genes was amplified from genomic DNA by a multiplex PCR assay. The amplified TCR beta libraries were sequenced on the Illumina HiSeq System as 87-base-pair reads. Regarding the original processing steps: In a later analysis, 77 million or so unique TCR beta chains were counted across the 650 to 750 repertoires, and roughly 9.9 million of these chains were shared by at least two donors. A nearest-neighbor algorithm error-corrected the raw reads and collapsed the reads into unique sequences, merging closely related sequences to remove PCR and sequencing errors. To assign V, D and J gene segments, CDR3 sequences were aligned to IMGT reference sequences. For a sequence to be retained, at least a six-nucleotide match to both a V gene segment and a J gene segment was required. Rearrangements were called productive when the CDR3 lacked stop codons and stayed in frame with V and J; all others were non-productive. CDR3 was defined by IMGT convention, running from the second conserved V-encoded cysteine to the conserved J-encoded phenylalanine. In an earlier analysis of some 550 of the donors, sequences lacking an unambiguous match to a single V gene segment were excluded. An earlier analysis of fewer than 750 of the donors classified V segments as functional when productive rearrangements were above 56.7% and as segregating when the standard deviation between donors was above 5%. A statistical classification framework was built to diagnose cytomegalovirus status from the catalog of TCR beta chain sequences. In a later analysis, V and J genes were assigned by comparing TCR nucleotide sequences against IMGT/GENE-DB human TR gene sequences. In a later analysis, CDR3 sequences and most-parsimonious VDJ recombination scenarios were assigned using the TCRdist pipeline. In a later analysis, every TCR beta chain was defined by the combination of its CDR3 amino acid sequence and its V-gene family, and reads without a unique V-gene family were dropped. As a way to deal with suspected cross-contamination and a sequencing artifact, a later analysis dropped 450 to 600 nucleotide sequences that were highly shared and had low generation probability. A later analysis calculated a clonal expansion index for each public chain from normalized within-repertoire ranks of inferred template counts. Generation probabilities in a later analysis came from a VDJ recombination model fitted to out-of-frame rearrangements, and those results were checked against IGoR. In a later analysis, TCR-TCR, TCR-HLA and TCR-CMV co-occurrence was scored with hypergeometric tests, and a repertoire-size bias correction was applied to TCR pairs. A later analysis estimated false discovery rates by permuting HLA or CMV assignments 20 times. A later analysis grouped co-occurring TCRs with DBSCAN, adding TCRdist sequence similarity when clustering within HLA-allele-positive subsets. Repertoires with fewer than 30,000 or more than 120,000 public chains were left out of co-occurrence clustering, as were a handful of repertoires with anomalous nucleotide sharing. The source is immuneACCESS, and TCRdb retained only in-frame sequences with V and J called. Part of the clones is not carried over; for the studies checked, unresolved V genes explain less than half of this, and the remainder is unexplained. The V and J calls and the clone size are those of that table, but D and trimming were determined from the DNA. The sample profile shows some 120,000 clones; roughly 83% of them were found once. Roughly 2% of the sample is held by the ten biggest clonotypes.

V loses 0 bases, J loses 0 bases, and the germline ends lie 17 bases apart. The germline V gene provides CDR1 LGHNA and CDR2 YSLEER. Taken from cysteine to phenylalanine, the CDR3 has 18 residues. The only DNA kept is the CDR3, 54 bases in frame from the first base. In total, approximately 690 healthy bone marrow donors made up the cohort. All cohort members were sampled while nominally healthy, although unrecorded immune exposures were likely present. The donor was CMV seronegative and was included in the group of about 400 seronegative cohort members. Each donor provided a peripheral blood sample, and peripheral blood mononuclear cells were used for TCR beta sequencing. Genomic DNA was extracted from the blood cell samples with the Qiagen DNeasy Blood Extraction Kit.

The sequence came from a man aged 18 to 30 in good health and CMV-seronegative. The sequence joins TRBV4-3 to TRBJ1-1, with the D segment identity uncertain. Sequencing used PBMCs. The CDR3 reads CASSQDTTTGLMNTEAFF. At the DNA level, the sequence is TGCGCCAGCAGCCAAGACACGACGACCGGACTTATGAACACTGAAGCTTTCTTT.